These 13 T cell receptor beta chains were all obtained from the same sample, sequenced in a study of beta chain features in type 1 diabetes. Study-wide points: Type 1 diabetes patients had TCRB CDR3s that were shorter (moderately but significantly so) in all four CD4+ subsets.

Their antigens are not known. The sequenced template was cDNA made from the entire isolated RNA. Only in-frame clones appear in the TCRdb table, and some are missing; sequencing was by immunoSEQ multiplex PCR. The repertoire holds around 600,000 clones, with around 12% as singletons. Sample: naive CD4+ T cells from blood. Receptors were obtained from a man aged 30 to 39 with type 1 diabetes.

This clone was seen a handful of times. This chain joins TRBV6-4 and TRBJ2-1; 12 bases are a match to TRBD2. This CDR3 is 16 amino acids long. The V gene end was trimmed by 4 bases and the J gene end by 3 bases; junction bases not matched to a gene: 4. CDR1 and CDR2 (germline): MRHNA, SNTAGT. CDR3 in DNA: TGTGCCAGCAGTGTCCAGACTAGCGGGGGCTACAATGAGCAGTTCTTC. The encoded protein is CASSVQTSGGYNEQFF.

Here the CDR3 DNA reads TGTGCCAGCAGCTTATGGGGAGACTATGGCTACACCTTC. This translates into CASSLWGDYGYTF. The J gene is TRBJ1-2, the V gene TRBV7-2, with D hard to call. Germline CDR1 is SGHTA and CDR2 is FQGNSA. CDR3 length: 13 amino acids. V lost 2 bases to trimming and J lost 3 bases, with 7 bases between them.

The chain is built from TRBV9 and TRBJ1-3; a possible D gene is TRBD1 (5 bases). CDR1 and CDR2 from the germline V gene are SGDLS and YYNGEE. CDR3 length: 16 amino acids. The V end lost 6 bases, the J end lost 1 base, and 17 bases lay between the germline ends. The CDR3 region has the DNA TGTGCCAGCACTCGTGGAATCAGGGAATCTGGAAACACCATATATTTT. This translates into CASTRGIRESGNTIYF.

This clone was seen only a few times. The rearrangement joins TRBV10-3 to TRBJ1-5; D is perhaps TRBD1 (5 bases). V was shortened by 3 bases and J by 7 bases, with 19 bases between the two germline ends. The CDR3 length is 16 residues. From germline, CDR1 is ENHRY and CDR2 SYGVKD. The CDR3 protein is CAISDLPADGDQPQHF. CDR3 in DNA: TGTGCCATCAGTGACCTCCCTGCGGACGGGGACCAGCCCCAGCATTTT.

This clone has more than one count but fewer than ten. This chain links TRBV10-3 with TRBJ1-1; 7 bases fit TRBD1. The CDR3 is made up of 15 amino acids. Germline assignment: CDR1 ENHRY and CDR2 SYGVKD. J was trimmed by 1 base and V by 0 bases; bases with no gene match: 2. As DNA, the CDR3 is TGTGCCATCAGTGAGTCCGGACAGGCGAACACTGAAGCTTTCTTT. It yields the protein CAISESGQANTEAFF.

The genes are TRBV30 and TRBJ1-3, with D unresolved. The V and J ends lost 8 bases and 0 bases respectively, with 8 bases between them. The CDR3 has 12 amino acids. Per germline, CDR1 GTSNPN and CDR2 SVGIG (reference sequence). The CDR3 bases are TGTGCCCGGGGTACCTCTGGAAACACCATATATTTT. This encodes CARGTSGNTIYF. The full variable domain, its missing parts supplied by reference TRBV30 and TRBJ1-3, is SQTIHQWPATLVQPVGSPLSLECTVEGTSNPNLYWYRQAAGRGLQLLFYSVGIGQISSEVPQNLSASRPQDRQFILSSKKLLLSDSGFYLCARGTSGNTIYFGEGSWLTVV.

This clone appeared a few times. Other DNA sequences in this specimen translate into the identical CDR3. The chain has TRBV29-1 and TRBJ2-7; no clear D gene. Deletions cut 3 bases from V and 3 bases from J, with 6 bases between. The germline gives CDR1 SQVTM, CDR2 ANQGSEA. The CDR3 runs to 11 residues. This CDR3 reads CSVDLNYEQYF. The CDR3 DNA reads TGCAGCGTTGATCTCAACTACGAGCAGTACTTC.

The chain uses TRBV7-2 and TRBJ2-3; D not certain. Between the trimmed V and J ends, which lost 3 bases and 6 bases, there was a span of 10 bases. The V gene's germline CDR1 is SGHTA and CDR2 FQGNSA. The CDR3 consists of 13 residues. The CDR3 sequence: CASSFDRGDTQYF. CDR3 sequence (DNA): TGTGCCAGCAGCTTCGACCGTGGGGATACGCAGTATTTT.

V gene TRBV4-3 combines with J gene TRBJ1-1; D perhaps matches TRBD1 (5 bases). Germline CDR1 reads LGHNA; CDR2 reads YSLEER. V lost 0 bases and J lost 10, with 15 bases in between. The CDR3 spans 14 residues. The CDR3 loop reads CASSQEDKPGPAFF. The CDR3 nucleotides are TGCGCCAGCAGCCAAGAGGACAAACCCGGACCAGCTTTCTTT.

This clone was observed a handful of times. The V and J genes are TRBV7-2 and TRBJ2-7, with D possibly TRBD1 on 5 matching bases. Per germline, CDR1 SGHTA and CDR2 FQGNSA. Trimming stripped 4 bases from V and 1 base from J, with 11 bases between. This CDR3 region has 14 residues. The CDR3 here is CASSSGHSSYEQYF. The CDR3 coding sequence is TGTGCCAGCAGCTCCGGACATAGTTCCTACGAGCAGTACTTC. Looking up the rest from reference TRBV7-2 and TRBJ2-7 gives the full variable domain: GAGVSQSPSNKVTEKGKDVELRCDPISGHTALYWYRQSLGQGLEFLIYFQGNSAPDKSGLPSDRFSAERTGGSVSTLTIQRTQQEDSAVYLCASSSGHSSYEQYFGPGTRLTVT.

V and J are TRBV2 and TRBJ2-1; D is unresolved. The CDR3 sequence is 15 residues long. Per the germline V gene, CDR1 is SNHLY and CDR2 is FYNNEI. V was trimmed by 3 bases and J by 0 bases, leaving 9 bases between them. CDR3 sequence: CASSEIAFSYNEQFF. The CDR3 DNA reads TGTGCCAGCAGTGAGATTGCTTTCTCCTACAATGAGCAGTTCTTC.

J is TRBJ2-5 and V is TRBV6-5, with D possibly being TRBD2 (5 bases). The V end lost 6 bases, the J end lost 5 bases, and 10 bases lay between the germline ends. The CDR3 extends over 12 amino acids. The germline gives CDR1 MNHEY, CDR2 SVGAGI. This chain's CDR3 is CASSRGSETQYF. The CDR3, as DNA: TGTGCCAGCAGCCGGGGTTCGGAGACCCAGTACTTC.

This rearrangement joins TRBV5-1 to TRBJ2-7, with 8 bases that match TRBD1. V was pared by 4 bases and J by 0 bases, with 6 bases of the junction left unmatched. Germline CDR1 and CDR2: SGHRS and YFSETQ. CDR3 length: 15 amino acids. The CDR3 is CASSGDRTFSYEQYF. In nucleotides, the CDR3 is TGCGCCAGCAGCGGGGACAGGACCTTCTCCTACGAGCAGTACTTC.